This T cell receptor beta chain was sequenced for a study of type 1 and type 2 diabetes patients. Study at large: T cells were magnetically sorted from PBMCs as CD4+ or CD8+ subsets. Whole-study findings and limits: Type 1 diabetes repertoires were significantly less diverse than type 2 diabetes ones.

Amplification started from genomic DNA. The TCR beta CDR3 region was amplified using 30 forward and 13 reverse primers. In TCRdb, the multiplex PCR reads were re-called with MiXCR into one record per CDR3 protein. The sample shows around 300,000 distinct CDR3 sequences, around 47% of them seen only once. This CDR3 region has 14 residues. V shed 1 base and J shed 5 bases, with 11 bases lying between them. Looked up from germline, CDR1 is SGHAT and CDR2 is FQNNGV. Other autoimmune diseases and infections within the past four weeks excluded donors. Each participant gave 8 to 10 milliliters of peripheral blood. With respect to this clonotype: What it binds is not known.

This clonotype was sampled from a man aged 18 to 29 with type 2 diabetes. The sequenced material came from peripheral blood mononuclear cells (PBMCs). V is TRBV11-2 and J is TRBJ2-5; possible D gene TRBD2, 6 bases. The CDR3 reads CASSLGGGVETQYF. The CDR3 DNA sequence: TGTGCCAGCAGCTTAGGGGGAGGAGTGGAGACCCAGTACTTC.